This T cell receptor beta chain was identified in a study of T-cell reconstitution after alpha-beta-depleted transplantation in children. This clonotype was seen repeatedly, ten times or more. V was trimmed by 4 bases and J by 4 bases, leaving 14 bases between them. In germline, CDR1 is SGHTA, CDR2 FQGNSA. The CDR3 contains 15 residues. Unique molecular identifiers were built into the TCRbeta library. Each CDR3 protein is one row after TCRdb ran MiXCR on the PCR reads. This table holds fewer than 120,000 distinct CDR3 sequences, 10% found once. The genes are TRBV7-2 and TRBJ2-1; D possibly uses TRBD1 or TRBD2 (5 bases each). This sample comprised PBMCs from the stem cell graft donor, obtained from the stem cell graft. This sequence was found in a human donor who donated a stem cell graft to a child with acute lymphoblastic leukemia. The CDR3 DNA follows: TGTGCCAGCAGCTCACCGGGACGGGGTTACAATGAGCAGTTCTTC. This translates into CASSSPGRGYNEQFF.